This T cell receptor beta chain was observed in a study of blood T cells in healthy people across ages. As for the study in general: About one barcoded beta molecule per two T cells came from capture by template switching. The study's findings and limits: Roughly linear declines in TCR beta diversity per million T cells occurred with age.

Ten or more counts support this clonotype. The antigen is unknown. At least 6 micrograms of total RNA were extracted per sample. Sample-barcoded 5' priming and a J-beta primer mix drove a second PCR of roughly 7 to 11 cycles. Through a template-switch adaptor with 12 random nucleotides, each cDNA molecule received a tag. TCRdb redid the calling of the 5' RACE reads with MiXCR, one entry per CDR3 protein. The sample lists roughly 2 million distinct CDR3 sequences, around 50% occurring once. Sequencing used blood. This clonotype was obtained from a woman between 40 and 55 years old in good health.

As DNA, the CDR3 is TGCAGCGTTGTGCCCAGCTCTGGGGCCAACGTCCTGACTTTC. It specifies CSVVPSSGANVLTF. The chain links TRBV29-1 to TRBJ2-6; D uncertain. The CDR3 is 14 amino acids. CDR1 SQVTM and CDR2 ANQGSEA come from the germline V gene. V was shortened by 4 bases and J by 0 bases, with 7 bases between the two germline ends.